This entry concerns a single T cell receptor beta chain. This entry is derived from a study of cytomegalovirus exposure and HLA in healthy donors. CDR1 and CDR2 (germline): KGHSH, LQKENI. The CDR3 is made up of 17 amino acids. V was pared by 6 bases and J by 0 bases, with 18 bases between. The PCR employed 60 Vbeta primers together with 13 Jbeta primers. Assay used: immunoSEQ multiplex PCR; TCRdb lists only in-frame clones, some missing. The data contain approximately 210,000 clones, over 75% of them seen just once; the ten biggest clones take up roughly 1.9%. The receptor's source is a male donor in good health and CMV-seronegative. The genes are TRBV18 and TRBJ1-3, with D perhaps TRBD1 (6 bases). Sequences were obtained from PBMCs. The CDR3 DNA reads as TGTGCCAGCTCTCTCGTGACAGGCTTGGACTCTGGAAACACCATATATTTT. This sequence encodes CASSLVTGLDSGNTIYF.